The 18 T cell receptor beta chains in this list originate from one sample, sequenced in a study of blood T cell repertoires in COVID-19 (dated by TCRdb to between 2020 and 2021). Library method: the immunoSEQ multiplex PCR assay. Not all clones reach the TCRdb copy of this immuneACCESS table, which keeps in-frame sequences only. Checked studies attribute under half of the gap to unresolved V genes and leave the rest unexplained. This sample has hundreds of thousands of clones in its table, and about 89% of those were observed once. The ten largest clones take up approximately 9.8% of the sample. Sequenced: PBMCs or T cells enriched from blood (not recorded which). The receptor set was obtained from a woman aged 40 to 49 who had recovered from COVID-19.

The table lists this clone with a few counts. V gene TRBV7-2 combines with J gene TRBJ2-1, with 8 nucleotides matching TRBD2. The CDR3 runs to 16 residues. The V gene end was trimmed by 5 bases and the J gene end by 8 bases; junction bases not matched to a gene: 14. Germline CDR1 and CDR2: SGHTA and FQGNSA. CDR3 sequence reads: CASSPGIAGIVDEQFF. In DNA, the CDR3 is TGTGCCAGCAGCCCCGGGATAGCGGGAATAGTCGATGAGCAGTTCTTC. Variable domain in full (rest from reference TRBV7-2 and TRBJ2-1): GAGVSQSPSNKVTEKGKDVELRCDPISGHTALYWYRQSLGQGLEFLIYFQGNSAPDKSGLPSDRFSAERTGGSVSTLTIQRTQQEDSAVYLCASSPGIAGIVDEQFFGPGTRLTVL.

This chain connects TRBV5-1 to TRBJ2-3; 11 bases are a match to TRBD2. The trim removed 4 bases at V and 3 bases at J, leaving 10 bases unmatched. The CDR3 runs to 17 residues. Germline V gene sequence: CDR1 SGHRS, CDR2 YFSETQ. The CDR3 region has the DNA TGCGCCAGCAGCCCAGGACTAGCGGGCCTTAGAACAGATACGCAGTATTTT. This encodes CASSPGLAGLRTDTQYF.

The V and J genes are TRBV11-3 and TRBJ2-3; no clear D. V was shortened by 2 bases and J by 5 bases, with 11 bases between the two germline ends. The CDR3 spans 14 residues. The germline V gene encodes CDR1 SGHNT and CDR2 YENEEA. CDR3 region: CASSLWSYGDTQYF. For the CDR3, the DNA is TGTGCCAGCAGCTTATGGTCTTACGGAGATACGCAGTATTTT. Variable domain in full (rest from reference TRBV11-3 and TRBJ2-3): EAGVVQSPRYKIIEKKQPVAFWCNPISGHNTLYWYLQNLGQGPELLIRYENEEAVDDSQLPKDRFSAERLKGVDSTLKIQPAELGDSAVYLCASSLWSYGDTQYFGPGTRLTVL.

The rearrangement links TRBV28 to TRBJ2-7, with TRBD1 matching over 11 bases. CDR1 is MDHEN, CDR2 SYDVKM, per germline. The V gene end was trimmed by 8 bases and the J gene end by 3 bases; junction bases not matched to a gene: 9. The CDR3 is 15 amino acids. CDR3 nucleotides: TGTGCCAGCTCTGGGATGGGGACAGGGGGCTACGAGCAGTACTTC. Its protein product is CASSGMGTGGYEQYF.

This sequence joins TRBV28 and TRBJ1-2, with D possibly being TRBD1 (5 bases). This CDR3 is 15 amino acids long. The V end lost 7 bases, the J end lost 0 bases, and 15 bases lay between the germline ends. Looked up from germline, CDR1 is MDHEN and CDR2 is SYDVKM. The CDR3: CASTQTGSANYGYTF. In DNA, the CDR3 is TGTGCCAGCACCCAAACAGGCTCAGCTAACTATGGCTACACCTTC.

This clone was recorded a few times. This sequence joins TRBV6-5 and TRBJ1-3, with 9 bases aligning to TRBD1. V gave up 6 bases and J gave up 0 bases; unmatched junction bases: 0. Germline lookup yields CDR1 MNHEY and CDR2 SVGAGI. The CDR3 is 14 residues long. As DNA, the CDR3 is TGTGCCAGCAGACAGGGGGCCTCTGGAAACACCATATATTTT. It translates to CASRQGASGNTIYF.

The count of this clone is one. J is TRBJ2-2 and V is TRBV1; the D segment call TRBD2 is taken from the table without a DNA check. TRBV1 is deemed a pseudogene. CDR3 size: 17 residues. Here the CDR3 reads CTSSQKFGITNTGELFF. CDR3 nucleotides: TGCACCAGCAGCCAAAAGTTCGGGATAACGAACACCGGGGAGCTGTTTTTT.

The rearrangement uses TRBV6-5 and TRBJ1-2; 9 bases fit TRBD1. Per the germline V gene, CDR1 is MNHEY and CDR2 is SVGAGI. Trimming removed 5 bases from V and 4 bases from J; junction bases left unmatched: 5. The CDR3 is 14 amino acids. CDR3 sequence: CASSRPGQGYGYTF. CDR3 DNA: TGTGCCAGCAGTAGGCCGGGACAGGGCTATGGCTACACCTTC.

Concerning this clone: The sample holds other DNA sequences that translate to the same CDR3. V gene TRBV5-1 combines with J gene TRBJ2-1; 12 bases match TRBD2. The CDR3 is made up of 16 amino acids. In germline, CDR1 is SGHRS, CDR2 YFSETQ. V lost 4 bases and J lost 0; bases outside the gene matches: 2. CDR3: CASSPTSGSSYNEQFF. The CDR3 DNA is TGCGCCAGCAGCCCGACTAGCGGGAGCTCCTACAATGAGCAGTTCTTC.

The chain uses TRBV10-3 and TRBJ2-7, with D possibly matching TRBD2 (6 bases). Between the trimmed V and J ends, which lost 0 bases and 0 bases, there was a span of 6 bases. Germline loops: CDR1 ENHRY, CDR2 SYGVKD. This CDR3 contains 14 residues. DNA of the CDR3: TGTGCCATCAGTGAGTCGACTAGCTCCTACGAGCAGTACTTC. Encoded protein: CAISESTSSYEQYF.

The CDR3 DNA reads as TGTGCCACCAGTGATTCGGCGGCGGGAGTAGGAGATACGCAGTATTTT. Amino acids: CATSDSAAGVGDTQYF. V usage is TRBV24-1 and J usage is TRBJ2-3; 7 bases line up with TRBD2. V gave up 2 bases and J gave up 5 bases; unmatched junction bases: 9. The germline CDR1 and CDR2 sequences are KGHDR and SFDVKD. The length of the CDR3 is 16 residues.

The chain carries TRBV18 and TRBJ2-1; 12 positions match TRBD2. This CDR3 has 16 residues. Germline CDR1 KGHSH, CDR2 LQKENI. Losses at the gene ends were 2 bases for V and 5 bases for J; bases not matched to a gene: 4. The CDR3 sequence: CASSPNLAGGHNEQFF. The CDR3 DNA is TGTGCCAGCTCACCAAATCTAGCGGGAGGGCACAATGAGCAGTTCTTC.

This clone was seen only once. The V and J genes are TRBV11-3 and TRBJ2-5, with D hard to call. Trimming stripped 1 base from V and 2 bases from J, with 11 bases between. Per the germline V gene, CDR1 is SGHNT and CDR2 is YENEEA. There are 15 residues in the CDR3. CDR3 protein: CASSLGIADQETQYF. The CDR3 coding sequence is TGTGCCAGCAGCTTAGGAATAGCAGATCAAGAGACCCAGTACTTC.

This chain links TRBV7-9 with TRBJ1-2; weak D call: TRBD1 (5 bases). V was pared by 2 bases and J by 8 bases, with 21 bases between. There are 16 residues in the CDR3. Germline values: CDR1 SEHNR, CDR2 FQNEAQ (reference sequence). The CDR3 bases are TGTGCCAGCAGCTTATCGGACCAAGGGTCAAGGGGCGGCTACACCTTC. Protein product: CASSLSDQGSRGGYTF.

V gene TRBV5-1 combines with J gene TRBJ2-5, with D possibly being TRBD2 (6 bases). CDR1 and CDR2 from the germline V gene are SGHRS and YFSETQ. This CDR3 is built from 16 residues. Trimming took off 1 base at V and 2 bases at J, with 15 bases between the two ends. The CDR3 region is CASSLLGAGQQETQYF. DNA for the CDR3: TGCGCCAGCAGCTTGCTAGGCGCGGGGCAGCAAGAGACCCAGTACTTC.

The J gene is TRBJ1-1, the V gene TRBV7-9; maybe TRBD1 (5 bases). CDR3 length: 14 amino acids. Trimming removed 6 bases at V and 4 bases at J, with 15 bases between. Germline V gene data show CDR1 as SEHNR and CDR2 as FQNEAQ (reference sequence). CDR3 sequence: CASSRRVSGTEAFF. The CDR3 DNA follows: TGTGCCAGCAGTCGCAGGGTCTCGGGCACTGAAGCTTTCTTT.

Notes on this clone: This sample also contains other DNA sequences that code for the same CDR3. The chain uses TRBV2 and TRBJ1-4; TRBD1 matches 8 bases. V lost 5 bases to trimming and J lost 5 bases; unmatched junction nucleotides: 4. This CDR3 comprises 14 residues. Germline CDR1 reads SNHLY; CDR2 reads FYNNEI. The CDR3 loop is CASSRQGLNEKLFF. The CDR3 nucleotides are TGTGCCAGCAGTCGACAGGGGCTAAATGAAAAACTGTTTTTT.

This sequence joins TRBV7-2 and TRBJ1-6; D gene uncertain. Germline CDR1 and CDR2: SGHTA and FQGNSA. Trimming took 5 bases from V and 8 from J, leaving 16 bases between them. The CDR3 covers 15 residues. This CDR3 is CASSPSRLPDSPLHF. In DNA form, the CDR3 reads TGTGCCAGCAGCCCCTCCCGACTCCCCGATTCACCCCTCCACTTT.